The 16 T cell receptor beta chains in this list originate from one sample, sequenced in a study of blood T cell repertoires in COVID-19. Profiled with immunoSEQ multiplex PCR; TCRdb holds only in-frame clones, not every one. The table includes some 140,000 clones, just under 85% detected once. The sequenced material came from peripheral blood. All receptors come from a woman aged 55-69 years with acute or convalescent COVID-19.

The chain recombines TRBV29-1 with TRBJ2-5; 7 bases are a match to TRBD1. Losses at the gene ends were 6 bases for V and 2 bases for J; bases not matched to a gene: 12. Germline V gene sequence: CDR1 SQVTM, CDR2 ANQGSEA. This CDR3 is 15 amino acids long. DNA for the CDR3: TGCAGCGTGGCAGGTACAGGGGCTGAACAAGAGACCCAGTACTTC. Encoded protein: CSVAGTGAEQETQYF.

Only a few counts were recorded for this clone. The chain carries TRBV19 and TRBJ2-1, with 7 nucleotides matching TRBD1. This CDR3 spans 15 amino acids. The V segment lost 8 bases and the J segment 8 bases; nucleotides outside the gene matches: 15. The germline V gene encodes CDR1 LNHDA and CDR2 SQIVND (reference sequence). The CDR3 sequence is CASSNLLTGWHEQFF. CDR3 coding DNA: TGTGCCAGTTCTAATCTCCTGACAGGGTGGCATGAGCAGTTCTTC. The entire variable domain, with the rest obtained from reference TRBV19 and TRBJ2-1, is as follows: DGGITQSPKYLFRKEGQNVTLSCEQNLNHDAMYWYRQDPGQGLRLIYYSQIVNDFQKGDIAEGYSVSREKKESFPLTVTSAQKNPTAFYLCASSNLLTGWHEQFFGPGTRLTVL.

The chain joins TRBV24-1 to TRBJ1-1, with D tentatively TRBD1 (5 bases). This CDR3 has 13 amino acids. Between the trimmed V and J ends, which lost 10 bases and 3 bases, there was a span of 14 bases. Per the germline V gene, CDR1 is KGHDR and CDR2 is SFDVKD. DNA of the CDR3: TGTGCCACTAATAATAGGGGCGACACTGAAGCTTTCTTT. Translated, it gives CATNNRGDTEAFF.

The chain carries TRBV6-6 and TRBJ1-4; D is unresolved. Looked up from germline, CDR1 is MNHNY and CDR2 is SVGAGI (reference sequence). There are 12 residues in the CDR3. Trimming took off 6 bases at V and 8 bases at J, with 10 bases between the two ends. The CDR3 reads CASRLRWEKLFF. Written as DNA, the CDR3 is TGTGCCAGCAGGTTGCGGTGGGAAAAACTGTTTTTT.

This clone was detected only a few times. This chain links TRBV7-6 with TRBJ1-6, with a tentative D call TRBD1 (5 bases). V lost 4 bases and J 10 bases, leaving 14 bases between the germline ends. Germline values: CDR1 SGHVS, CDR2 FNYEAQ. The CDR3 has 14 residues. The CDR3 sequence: CASSWDGSGSPLHF. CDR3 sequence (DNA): TGTGCCAGCAGCTGGGACGGCAGCGGGTCACCCCTCCACTTT.

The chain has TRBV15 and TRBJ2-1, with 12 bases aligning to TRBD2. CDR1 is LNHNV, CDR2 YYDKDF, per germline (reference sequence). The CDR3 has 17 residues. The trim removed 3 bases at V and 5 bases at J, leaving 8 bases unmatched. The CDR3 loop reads CATSSVKSSGGDNEQFF. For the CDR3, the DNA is TGTGCCACCAGCAGCGTGAAGTCTAGCGGGGGGGACAATGAGCAGTTCTTC. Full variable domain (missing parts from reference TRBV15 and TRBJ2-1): DAMVIQNPRYQVTQFGKPVTLSCSQTLNHNVMYWYQQKSSQAPKLLFHYYDKDFNNEADTPDNFQSRRPNTSFCFLDIRSPGLGDTAMYLCATSSVKSSGGDNEQFFGPGTRLTVL.

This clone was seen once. The CDR3 region has the DNA TGTGCCAGCAGCTTAGCGTCGACAACGGGGGAAAAACTGTTTTTT. It is translated as CASSLASTTGEKLFF. The chain recombines TRBV7-2 with TRBJ1-4, with D unclear. Trimming removed 0 bases from V and 8 bases from J, with 13 bases in between. The CDR3 contains 15 residues. CDR1 SGHTA and CDR2 FQGNSA come from the germline V gene.

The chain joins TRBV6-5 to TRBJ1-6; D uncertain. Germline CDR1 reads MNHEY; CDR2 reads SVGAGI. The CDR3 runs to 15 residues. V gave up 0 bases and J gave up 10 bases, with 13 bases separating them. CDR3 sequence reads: CASSYSMAGSSPLHF. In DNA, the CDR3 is TGTGCCAGCAGTTACTCGATGGCCGGTAGCTCACCCCTCCACTTT.

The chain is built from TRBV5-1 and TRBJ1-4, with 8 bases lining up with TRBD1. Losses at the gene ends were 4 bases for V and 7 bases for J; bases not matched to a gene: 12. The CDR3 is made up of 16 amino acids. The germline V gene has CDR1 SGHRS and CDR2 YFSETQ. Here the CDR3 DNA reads TGCGCCAGCAGCCCCCGTCTGGCAGGGGGCGGTGAAAAACTGTTTTTT. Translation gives CASSPRLAGGGEKLFF.

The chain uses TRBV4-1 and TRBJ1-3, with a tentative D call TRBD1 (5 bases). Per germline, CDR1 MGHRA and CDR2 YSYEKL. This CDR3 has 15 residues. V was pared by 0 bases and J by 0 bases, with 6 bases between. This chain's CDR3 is CASSQDGGSGNTIYF. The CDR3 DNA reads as TGCGCCAGCAGCCAAGACGGGGGCTCTGGAAACACCATATATTTT.

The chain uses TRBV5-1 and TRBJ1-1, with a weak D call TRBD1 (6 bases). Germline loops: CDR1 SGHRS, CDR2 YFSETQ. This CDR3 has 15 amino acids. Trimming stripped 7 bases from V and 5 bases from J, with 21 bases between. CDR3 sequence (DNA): TGCGCCAGCGACTCGGGTGGGGGCGCCGAAACTGAAGCTTTCTTT. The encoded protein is CASDSGGGAETEAFF.

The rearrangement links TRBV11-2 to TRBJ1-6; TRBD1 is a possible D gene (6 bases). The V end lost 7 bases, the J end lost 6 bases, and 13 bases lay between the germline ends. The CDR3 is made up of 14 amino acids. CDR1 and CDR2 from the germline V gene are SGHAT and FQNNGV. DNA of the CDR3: TGTGCCAGCACCCCCGGACAGTTTAATTCACCCCTCCACTTT. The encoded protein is CASTPGQFNSPLHF.

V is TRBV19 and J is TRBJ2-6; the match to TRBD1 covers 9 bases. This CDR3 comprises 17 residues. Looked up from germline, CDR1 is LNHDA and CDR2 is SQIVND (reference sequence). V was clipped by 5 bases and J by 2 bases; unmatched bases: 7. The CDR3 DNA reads TGTGCCAGTAGTCCCTGGACAGGGGCTCCTGGGGCCAACGTCCTGACTTTC. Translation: CASSPWTGAPGANVLTF.

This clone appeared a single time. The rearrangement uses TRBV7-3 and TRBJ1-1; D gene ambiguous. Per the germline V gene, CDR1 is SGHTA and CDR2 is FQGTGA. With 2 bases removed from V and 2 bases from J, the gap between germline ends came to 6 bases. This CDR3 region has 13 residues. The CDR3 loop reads CASSLYKNTEAFF. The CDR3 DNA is TGTGCCAGCAGCTTATATAAAAACACTGAAGCTTTCTTT.

In DNA, the CDR3 is TGTGCCAGCAGTCCCGACAGGGGACGGGACGAGCAGTACTTC. Amino acid sequence: CASSPDRGRDEQYF. This chain connects TRBV25-1 to TRBJ2-7, with 8 bases matching TRBD1. Looked up from germline, CDR1 is MGHDK and CDR2 is SYGVNS. The trim removed 5 bases at V and 5 bases at J, leaving 8 bases unmatched. The CDR3 extends over 14 amino acids.

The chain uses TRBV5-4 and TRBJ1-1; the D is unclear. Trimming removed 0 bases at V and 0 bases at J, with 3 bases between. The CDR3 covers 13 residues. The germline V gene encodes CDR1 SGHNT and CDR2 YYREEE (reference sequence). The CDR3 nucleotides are TGTGCCAGCAGCTTGGTAGTGAACACTGAAGCTTTCTTT. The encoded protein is CASSLVVNTEAFF. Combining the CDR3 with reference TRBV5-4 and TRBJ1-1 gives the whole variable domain ETGVTQSPTHLIKTRGQQVTLRCSSQSGHNTVSWYQQALGQGPQFIFQYYREEENGRGNFPPRFSGLQFPNYSSELNVNALELDDSALYLCASSLVVNTEAFFGQGTRLTVV.